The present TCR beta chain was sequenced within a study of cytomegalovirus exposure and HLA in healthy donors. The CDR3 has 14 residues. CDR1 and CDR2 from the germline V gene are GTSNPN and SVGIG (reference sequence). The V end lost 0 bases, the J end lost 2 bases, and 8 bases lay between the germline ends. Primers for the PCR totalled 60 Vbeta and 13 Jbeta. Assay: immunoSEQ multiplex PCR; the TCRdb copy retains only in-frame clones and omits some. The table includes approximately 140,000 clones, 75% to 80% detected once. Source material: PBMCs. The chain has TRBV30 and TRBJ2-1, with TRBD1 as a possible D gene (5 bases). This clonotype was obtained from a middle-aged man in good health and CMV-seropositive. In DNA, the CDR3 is TGTGCCTGGAGTGTAGACAGCACCTACAATGAGCAGTTCTTC. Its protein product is CAWSVDSTYNEQFF. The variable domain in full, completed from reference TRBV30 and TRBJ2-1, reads SQTIHQWPATLVQPVGSPLSLECTVEGTSNPNLYWYRQAAGRGLQLLFYSVGIGQISSEVPQNLSASRPQDRQFILSSKKLLLSDSGFYLCAWSVDSTYNEQFFGPGTRLTVL.